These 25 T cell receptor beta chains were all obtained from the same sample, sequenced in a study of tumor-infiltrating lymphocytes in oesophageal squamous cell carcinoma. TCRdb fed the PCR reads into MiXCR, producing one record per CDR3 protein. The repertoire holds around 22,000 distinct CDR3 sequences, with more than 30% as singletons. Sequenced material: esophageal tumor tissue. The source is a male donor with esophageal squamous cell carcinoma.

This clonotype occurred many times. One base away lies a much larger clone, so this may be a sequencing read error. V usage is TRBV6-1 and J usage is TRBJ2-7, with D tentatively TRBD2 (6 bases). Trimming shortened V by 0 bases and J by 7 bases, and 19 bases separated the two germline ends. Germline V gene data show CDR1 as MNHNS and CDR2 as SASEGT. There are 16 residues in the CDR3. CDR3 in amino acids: CASSEAGGLGYNEQYF. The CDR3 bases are TGTGCCAGCAGTGAAGCGGGGGGTTTGGGGTACAATGAGCAGTACTTC.

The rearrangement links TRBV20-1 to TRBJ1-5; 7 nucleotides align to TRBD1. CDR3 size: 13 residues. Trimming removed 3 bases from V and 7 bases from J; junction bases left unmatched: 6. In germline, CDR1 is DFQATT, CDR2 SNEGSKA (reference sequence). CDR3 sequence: CSARLQGGQPQHF. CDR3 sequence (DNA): TGCAGTGCTAGGTTGCAGGGGGGCCAGCCCCAGCATTTT.

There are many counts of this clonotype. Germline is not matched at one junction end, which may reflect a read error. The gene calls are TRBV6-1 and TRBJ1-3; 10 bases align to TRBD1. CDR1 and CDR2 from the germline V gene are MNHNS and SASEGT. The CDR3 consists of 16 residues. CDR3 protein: CASREGQGVGGNTIYF. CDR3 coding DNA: TGTGCCAGCAGGGAAGGACAGGGGGTCGGTGGAAACACCATATATTTT.

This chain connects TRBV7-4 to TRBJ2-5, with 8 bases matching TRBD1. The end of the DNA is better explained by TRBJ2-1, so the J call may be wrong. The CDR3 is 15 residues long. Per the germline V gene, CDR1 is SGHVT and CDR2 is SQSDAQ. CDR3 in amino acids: CASSLLGTGPYEQFF. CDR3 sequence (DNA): TGTGCCAGCAGCCTACTGGGGACAGGTCCCTACGAACAGTTCTTC.

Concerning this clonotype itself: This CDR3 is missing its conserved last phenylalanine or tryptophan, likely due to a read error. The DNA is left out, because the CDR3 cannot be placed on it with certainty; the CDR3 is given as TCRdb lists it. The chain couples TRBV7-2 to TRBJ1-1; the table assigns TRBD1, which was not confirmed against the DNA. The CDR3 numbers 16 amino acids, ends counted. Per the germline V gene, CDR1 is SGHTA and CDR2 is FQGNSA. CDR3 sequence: CASSFQGISYEQYFGQ.

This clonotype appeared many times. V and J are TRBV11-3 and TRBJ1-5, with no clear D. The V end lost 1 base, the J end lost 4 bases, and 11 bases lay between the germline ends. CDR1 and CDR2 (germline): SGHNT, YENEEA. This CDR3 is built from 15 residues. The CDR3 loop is CASSLGPSGNQPQHF. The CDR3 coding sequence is TGTGCCAGCAGCTTAGGGCCGTCCGGGAATCAGCCCCAGCATTTT.

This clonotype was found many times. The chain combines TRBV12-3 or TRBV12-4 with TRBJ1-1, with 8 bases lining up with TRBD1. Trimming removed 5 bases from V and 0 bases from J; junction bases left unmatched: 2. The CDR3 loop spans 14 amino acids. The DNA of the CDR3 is TGTGCCAGCAGTAAGGACAGGGTGAACACTGAAGCTTTCTTT. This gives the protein CASSKDRVNTEAFF.

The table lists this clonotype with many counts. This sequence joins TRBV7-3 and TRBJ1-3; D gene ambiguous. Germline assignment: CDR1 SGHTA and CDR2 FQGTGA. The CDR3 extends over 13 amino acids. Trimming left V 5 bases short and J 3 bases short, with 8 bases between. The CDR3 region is CASSPESGNTIYF. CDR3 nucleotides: TGTGCCAGCAGCCCCGAGAGTGGAAACACCATATATTTT. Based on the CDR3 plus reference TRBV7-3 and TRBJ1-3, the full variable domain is GAGVSQTPSNKVTEKGKYVELRCDPISGHTALYWYRQSLGQGPEFLIYFQGTGAADDSGLPNDRFFAVRPEGSVSTLKIQRTERGDSAVYLCASSPESGNTIYFGEGSWLTVV.

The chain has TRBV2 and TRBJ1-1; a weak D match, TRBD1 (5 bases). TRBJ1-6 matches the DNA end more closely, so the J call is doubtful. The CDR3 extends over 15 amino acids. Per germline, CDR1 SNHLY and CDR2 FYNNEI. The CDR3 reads CASSEVGAGNSPLHF. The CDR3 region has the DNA TGTGCCAGCAGTGAAGTCGGGGCAGGGAATTCACCCCTCCACTTT.

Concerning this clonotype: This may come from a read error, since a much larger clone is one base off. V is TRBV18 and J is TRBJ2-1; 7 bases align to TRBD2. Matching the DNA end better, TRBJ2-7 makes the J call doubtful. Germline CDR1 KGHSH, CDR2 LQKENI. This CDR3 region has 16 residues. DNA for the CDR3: TGTGCCAGCTCACCATGGACTGGGAGGGCCTCTAATGAGCAGTACTTC. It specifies CASSPWTGRASNEQYF.

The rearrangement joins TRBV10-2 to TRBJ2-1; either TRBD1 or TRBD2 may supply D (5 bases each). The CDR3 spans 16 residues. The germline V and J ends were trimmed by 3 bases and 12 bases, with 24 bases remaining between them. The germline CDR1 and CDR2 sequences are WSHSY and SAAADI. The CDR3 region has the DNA TGCGCCAGCAGTGACCTTCACGGGATCTCGACAGATACGCAGTTCTTC. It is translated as CASSDLHGISTDTQFF.

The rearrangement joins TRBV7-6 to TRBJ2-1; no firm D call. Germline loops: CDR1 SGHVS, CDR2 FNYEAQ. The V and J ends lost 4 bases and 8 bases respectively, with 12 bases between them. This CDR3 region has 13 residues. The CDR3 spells CASSSPFMDEQFF. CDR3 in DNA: TGTGCCAGCAGCTCCCCCTTTATGGATGAGCAGTTCTTC.

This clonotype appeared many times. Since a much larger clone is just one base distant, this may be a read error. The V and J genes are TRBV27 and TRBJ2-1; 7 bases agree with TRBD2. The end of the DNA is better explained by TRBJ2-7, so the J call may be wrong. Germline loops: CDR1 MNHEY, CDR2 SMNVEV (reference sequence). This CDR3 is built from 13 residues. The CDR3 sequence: CASSSGLYNEQYF. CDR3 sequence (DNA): TGTGCCAGCAGTTCGGGACTATACAATGAGCAGTACTTC.

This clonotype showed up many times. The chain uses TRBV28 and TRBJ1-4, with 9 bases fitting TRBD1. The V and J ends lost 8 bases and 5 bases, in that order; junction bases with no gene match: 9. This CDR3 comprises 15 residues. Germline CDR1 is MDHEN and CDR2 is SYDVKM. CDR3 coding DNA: TGTGCCAGCGCCTCCCCGGGACAGGGCAATGAAAAACTGTTTTTT. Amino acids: CASASPGQGNEKLFF.

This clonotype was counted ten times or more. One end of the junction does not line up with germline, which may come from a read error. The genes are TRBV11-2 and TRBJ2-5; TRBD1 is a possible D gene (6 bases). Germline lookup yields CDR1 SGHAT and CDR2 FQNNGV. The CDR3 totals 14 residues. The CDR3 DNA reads TGTGCCAGCAGTCAGACAGGTCTGAATTCACCCCTCCACTTC. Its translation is CASSQTGLNSPLHF.

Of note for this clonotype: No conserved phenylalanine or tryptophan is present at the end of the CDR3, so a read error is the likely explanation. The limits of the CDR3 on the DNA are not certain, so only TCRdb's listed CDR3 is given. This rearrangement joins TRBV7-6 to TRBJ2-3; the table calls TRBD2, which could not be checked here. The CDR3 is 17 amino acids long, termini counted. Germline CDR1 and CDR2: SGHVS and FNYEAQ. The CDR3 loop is CASSSGPSQQETQYFGP.

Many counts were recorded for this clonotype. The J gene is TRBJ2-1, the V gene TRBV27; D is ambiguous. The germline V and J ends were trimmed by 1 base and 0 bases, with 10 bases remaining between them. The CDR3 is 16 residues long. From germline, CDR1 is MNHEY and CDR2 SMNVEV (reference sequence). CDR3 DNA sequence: TGTGCCAGCAGTTTATACGGAGATGGCTCCTACAATGAGCAGTTCTTC. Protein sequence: CASSLYGDGSYNEQFF.

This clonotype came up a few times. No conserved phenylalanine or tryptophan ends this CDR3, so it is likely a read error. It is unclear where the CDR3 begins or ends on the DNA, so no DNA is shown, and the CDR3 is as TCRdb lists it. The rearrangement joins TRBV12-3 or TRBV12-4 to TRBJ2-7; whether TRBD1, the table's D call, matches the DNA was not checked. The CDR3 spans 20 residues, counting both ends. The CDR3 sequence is CASSSPEGQLGHSYGYTFGS.

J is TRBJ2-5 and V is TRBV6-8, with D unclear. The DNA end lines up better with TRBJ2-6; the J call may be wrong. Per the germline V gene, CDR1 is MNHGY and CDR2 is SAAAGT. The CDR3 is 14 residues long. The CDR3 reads CASSKYAGANVLTF. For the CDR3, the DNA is TGTGCCAGCAGCAAGTATGCTGGGGCCAACGTCCTGACTTTC.

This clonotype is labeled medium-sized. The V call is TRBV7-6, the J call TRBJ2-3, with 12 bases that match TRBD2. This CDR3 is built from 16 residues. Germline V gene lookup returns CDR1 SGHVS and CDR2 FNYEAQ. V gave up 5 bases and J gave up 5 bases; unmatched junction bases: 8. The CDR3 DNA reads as TGTGCCAGCAGCCTACTCCCGGGACTAGCGGGAGATACGCAGTATTTT. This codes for CASSLLPGLAGDTQYF.

DNA of the CDR3: TGCGCCAGCAGTCGAGACATCCAGGGGGTGCACGAGCAGTACTTC. This gives the protein CASSRDIQGVHEQYF. V is TRBV10-1 and J is TRBJ2-7; 7 nucleotides align to TRBD1. With V trimmed by 5 bases and J by 5 bases, 12 bases remained unmatched. Germline assignment: CDR1 WNHNN and CDR2 SYGVQD (reference sequence). The CDR3 runs 15 residues.

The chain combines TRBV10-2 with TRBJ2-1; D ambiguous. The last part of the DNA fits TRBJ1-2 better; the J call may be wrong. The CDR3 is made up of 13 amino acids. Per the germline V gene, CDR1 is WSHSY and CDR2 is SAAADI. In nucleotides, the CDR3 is TGCGCCAGCAGTGAGACAGCTAACTATGGCTACACCTTC. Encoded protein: CASSETANYGYTF.

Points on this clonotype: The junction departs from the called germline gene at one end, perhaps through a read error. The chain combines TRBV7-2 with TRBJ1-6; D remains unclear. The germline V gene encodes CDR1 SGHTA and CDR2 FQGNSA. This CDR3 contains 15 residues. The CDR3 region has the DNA TGTGCCAGCAGCCCTCGCGCTAGCGGGATATACGAGCAGTACTTT. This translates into CASSPRASGIYEQYF.

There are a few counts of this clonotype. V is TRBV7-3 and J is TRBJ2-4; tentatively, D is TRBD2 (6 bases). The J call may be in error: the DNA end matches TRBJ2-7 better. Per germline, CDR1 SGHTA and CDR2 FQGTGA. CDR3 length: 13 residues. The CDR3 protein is CASSLRGGDEQYF. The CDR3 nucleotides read TGTGCCAGCAGCTTAAGAGGAGGGGACGAGCAGTACTTC.

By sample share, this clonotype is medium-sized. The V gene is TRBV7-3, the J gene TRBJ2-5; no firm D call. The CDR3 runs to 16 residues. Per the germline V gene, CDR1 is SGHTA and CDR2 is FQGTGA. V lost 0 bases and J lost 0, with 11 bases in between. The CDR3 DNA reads TGTGCCAGCAGCTTAACGGGCCCCAGGAACCAAGAGACCCAGTACTTC. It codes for CASSLTGPRNQETQYF.